This is a list of T cell receptor beta chains from one sample in a study of shared clonotypes between healthy human individuals. Libraries were prepared by immunoSEQ multiplex PCR; TCRdb keeps only in-frame clonotypes and omits some of them. The data show roughly 330,000 clones, around 67% seen once. The sequenced sample was memory CD4+ T cells sorted from blood. These receptors came from a man aged 25-45 years in good health. Both conserved end residues are part of each CDR3. Fields, in order: D gene, J gene, clone size, V gene, CDR3 protein, CDR3 DNA. D genes are given only for firm matches. Rows may omit the clone size; those that give it use once, few, many or a size class.

>.|TRBJ2-7|.|TRBV5-6
CASSFDSGGQYF
TGTGCCAGCAGCTTCGATTCCGGGGGGCAGTACTTC
>.|TRBJ2-2|.|TRBV6-5
CASSSLASGELFF
TGTGCCAGCAGTTCTCTCGCTTCGGGGGAGCTGTTTTTT
>.|TRBJ1-2|few|TRBV4-3
CASSQGGGEGYGYTF
TGCGCCAGCAGCCAAGGCGGGGGAGAGGGCTATGGCTACACCTTC
>.|TRBJ2-7|.|TRBV10-3
CAKTPGDSQLTYEQYF
TGTGCCAAGACACCAGGGGATAGCCAATTAACCTACGAGCAGTACTTC
>.|TRBJ2-5|once|TRBV6-1
CASSEGRQTQYF
TGTGCCAGCAGTGAAGGCAGGCAGACCCAGTACTTC
>TRBD1|TRBJ2-7|.|TRBV7-6
CASSPDRGYYEQYF
TGTGCCAGCAGCCCCGACAGGGGGTACTACGAGCAGTACTTC
>.|TRBJ2-1|.|TRBV28
CASRQGNSYNEQFF
TGTGCCAGCAGGCAGGGGAACTCCTACAATGAGCAGTTCTTC
>TRBD1|TRBJ2-3|.|TRBV11-2
CASSRTGFGTDTQYF
TGTGCCAGCAGCCGGACAGGGTTCGGCACAGATACGCAGTATTTT
>.|TRBJ2-3|once|TRBV7-9
CASSHTGGSGDTQYF
TGTGCCAGCAGCCATACCGGGGGTTCAGGGGATACGCAGTATTTT
>.|TRBJ2-7|.|TRBV5-1
CASSLGRGIEQYF
TGCGCCAGCAGCTTGGGAAGAGGAATCGAGCAGTACTTC
>TRBD1|TRBJ1-5|once|TRBV5-1
CASSPFPGQDQPQHF
TGCGCCAGCAGCCCCTTCCCGGGACAGGATCAGCCCCAGCATTTT
>.|TRBJ2-7|.|TRBV5-1
CASSLGKGSDEQYF
TGCGCCAGCAGCTTGGGGAAAGGGTCTGACGAGCAGTACTTC
>.|TRBJ2-3|.|TRBV6-6
CASSYSTADTQYF
TGTGCCAGCAGTTACTCGACCGCAGATACGCAGTATTTT
>.|TRBJ2-7|.|TRBV6-6
CASSARGGYEQYF
TGTGCCAGCAGCGCCAGGGGGGGCTACGAGCAGTACTTC
>.|TRBJ1-2|.|TRBV6-5
CASTSGGAGYTF
TGTGCCAGCACGAGCGGCGGGGCTGGCTACACCTTC
>TRBD2|TRBJ2-1|.|TRBV19
CASSPRGSGSYNEQFF
TGTGCCAGTAGTCCACGGGGTAGCGGGTCCTACAATGAGCAGTTCTTC
>.|TRBJ2-7|.|TRBV5-1
CASGRGAEFPREQYF
TGCGCCAGCGGTCGAGGGGCGGAATTCCCTCGCGAGCAGTACTTC
>TRBD2|TRBJ2-5|few|TRBV28
CASSHERQGGSPAKETQYF
TGTGCCAGCAGTCATGAACGACAAGGCGGGAGTCCCGCCAAAGAGACCCAGTACTTC
>.|TRBJ2-7|once|TRBV7-8
CASSLLGAGREQYF
TGTGCCAGCAGCTTATTAGGGGCTGGGCGCGAGCAGTACTTC
>.|TRBJ2-7|.|TRBV18
CASSPPGVPYEQYF
TGTGCCAGCTCACCACCAGGGGTACCCTACGAGCAGTACTTC
>.|TRBJ2-2|.|TRBV2
CASIRLANTGELFF
TGTGCCAGCATACGGCTAGCCAACACCGGGGAGCTGTTTTTT
>TRBD1|TRBJ2-7|.|TRBV6-1
CASPPGTDFYEQYF
TGTGCCAGCCCACCCGGGACAGACTTCTACGAGCAGTACTTC
>.|TRBJ2-3|.|TRBV7-8
CASSFESGRTDTQYF
TGTGCCAGCAGCTTTGAGAGCGGAAGGACAGATACGCAGTATTTT
>.|TRBJ1-3|.|TRBV18
CASSPPRTAGNTIYF
TGTGCCAGCTCACCACCGCGAACGGCTGGAAACACCATATATTTT
>.|TRBJ1-3|.|TRBV19
CASSSQGFGNTIYF
TGTGCCAGTAGTTCTCAGGGATTTGGAAACACCATATATTTT
>.|TRBJ2-2|.|TRBV28
CASRTANTGELFF
TGTGCCAGCCGGACAGCTAACACCGGGGAGCTGTTTTTT
>.|TRBJ1-5|.|TRBV19
CASSTGSPQPQHF
TGTGCCAGTAGTACAGGCAGCCCGCAGCCCCAGCATTTT
>.|TRBJ2-2|few|TRBV5-1
CASSLLGRELFF
TGCGCCAGCAGCCTTCTAGGAAGGGAGCTGTTTTTT
>.|TRBJ1-1|many|TRBV7-8
CASSLMGLVNTEAFF
TGTGCCAGCAGCCTCATGGGGCTCGTGAACACTGAAGCTTTCTTT
>TRBD2|TRBJ2-7|once|TRBV19
CASSPGTSATYEQYF
TGTGCCAGTAGTCCTGGGACTAGCGCAACCTACGAGCAGTACTTC
>TRBD1|TRBJ2-4|.|TRBV6-6
CASSGQGPLAKNIQYF
TGTGCCAGCAGTGGACAGGGCCCTCTAGCCAAAAACATTCAGTACTTC
>.|TRBJ1-2|.|TRBV19
CASSSEGVRGYTF
TGTGCCAGTAGTTCTGAGGGAGTTCGAGGCTACACCTTC
>.|TRBJ2-1|.|TRBV5-6
CASSLAGGSTYNEQFF
TGTGCCAGCAGCTTGGCTGGGGGGAGCACCTACAATGAGCAGTTCTTC
>TRBD2|TRBJ2-7|.|TRBV7-2
CASSLAGSGSGEQYF
TGTGCCAGCAGCTTAGCTGGTAGCGGGAGTGGTGAGCAGTACTTC
>.|TRBJ2-7|.|TRBV5-1
CASSLAGRNEQYF
TGCGCCAGCAGCTTGGCCGGGCGAAACGAGCAGTACTTC
>TRBD2|TRBJ2-1|once|TRBV10-3
CAISESSGSYNEQFF
TGTGCCATCAGTGAGTCTAGCGGGAGCTACAATGAGCAGTTCTTC
>.|TRBJ2-6|.|TRBV5-4
CASSLGRRGSGANVLTF
TGTGCCAGCAGCTTGGGTCGGAGGGGCTCTGGGGCCAACGTCCTGACTTTC
>.|TRBJ2-1|once|TRBV27
CASFPRGGRSYNEQFF
TGTGCCAGCTTCCCAAGGGGGGGGAGGTCCTACAATGAGCAGTTCTTC
>TRBD2|TRBJ2-7|.|TRBV19
CASSISGGSPSYEQYF
TGTGCCAGTAGTATTTCAGGCGGGAGTCCCTCCTACGAGCAGTACTTC
>.|TRBJ2-3|.|TRBV4-3
CASSQGSGGHTDTQYF
TGCGCCAGCAGCCAAGGGTCGGGGGGACACACAGATACGCAGTATTTT
>TRBD2|TRBJ2-7|.|TRBV28
CATDSGRYEQYF
TGTGCCACAGACAGCGGGAGGTACGAGCAGTACTTC
>TRBD2|TRBJ2-2|.|TRBV6-5
CASSYGQGGYTGELFF
TGTGCCAGCAGTTACGGGCAGGGAGGGTACACCGGGGAGCTGTTTTTT
>TRBD2|TRBJ2-1|.|TRBV2
CASSVGLAGKFF
TGTGCCAGCAGCGTCGGGCTAGCGGGAAAGTTCTTC
>TRBD2|TRBJ2-3|.|TRBV5-8
CASSELAGAATDTQYF
TGTGCCAGCAGCGAATTAGCGGGAGCGGCCACAGATACGCAGTATTTT
>.|TRBJ1-2|.|TRBV25-1
CASAGVGYTF
TGTGCCAGCGCCGGGGTTGGCTACACCTTC
>TRBD2|TRBJ2-3|.|TRBV11-3
CASSLGTSGTDTQYF
TGTGCCAGCAGCTTGGGGACTAGCGGCACAGATACGCAGTATTTT
>.|TRBJ1-5|.|TRBV28
CASSSTPQGQPQHF
TGTGCCAGCAGTTCTACCCCTCAAGGTCAGCCCCAGCATTTT
>.|TRBJ1-4|.|TRBV7-9
CASSLAVGGEKLFF
TGTGCCAGCAGCTTAGCGGTGGGGGGAGAAAAACTGTTTTTT
>.|TRBJ2-1|.|TRBV15
CATSRANWGSYNEQFF
TGTGCCACCAGCAGAGCTAATTGGGGATCCTACAATGAGCAGTTCTTC
>.|TRBJ1-1|few|TRBV6-1
CASSEMSSQAFF
TGTGCCAGCAGTGAAATGAGCTCCCAAGCTTTCTTT
>.|TRBJ1-5|.|TRBV19
CASGWYSNQPQHF
TGTGCCTCAGGATGGTATAGCAATCAGCCCCAGCATTTT
>TRBD1|TRBJ2-1|.|TRBV30
CAWSFGDRGIYNEQFF
TGTGCCTGGAGTTTTGGGGACAGGGGAATATACAATGAGCAGTTCTTC
>.|TRBJ2-1|.|TRBV7-9
CASSLADEQFF
TGTGCCAGCAGCTTAGCCGATGAGCAGTTCTTC
>TRBD1|TRBJ1-2|once|TRBV28
CASTGDSYANYGYTF
TGTGCCAGCACCGGGGACAGTTATGCTAACTATGGCTACACCTTC
>TRBD2|TRBJ2-3|.|TRBV28
CASSLGGRVDTQYF
TGTGCCAGCAGTTTGGGCGGGAGGGTTGATACGCAGTATTTT
>.|TRBJ1-2|.|TRBV9
CASSVGQGTGYTF
TGTGCCAGCAGCGTAGGGCAGGGAACGGGCTACACCTTC
>.|TRBJ2-7|few|TRBV27
CASSLRPQSSYEQYF
TGTGCCAGCAGTTTGCGGCCACAGAGCTCCTACGAGCAGTACTTC
>.|TRBJ1-5|.|TRBV20-1
CSATSKGTQHF
TGCAGTGCCACATCAAAGGGGACCCAGCATTTT
>TRBD2|TRBJ2-2|.|TRBV7-2
CASSLGPSGSGELFF
TGTGCCAGCAGCCTTGGTCCTAGCGGGTCCGGGGAGCTGTTTTTT
>TRBD1|TRBJ1-2|.|TRBV4-1
CASSPDRAARYGYTF
TGCGCCAGCAGCCCAGACAGGGCCGCTCGGTATGGCTACACCTTC